This TCR beta chain was identified during a study of spatial heterogeneity in lung cancer. Background on the study: Consistently, beta-chain sequences turned up in larger numbers than alpha-chain sequences did. In the raw reads, each unique TCR and UMI combination was present more than ten times on average.

There are a few counts of this clonotype. Each molecule of TCR cDNA was tagged with one unique molecular identifier. In TCRdb, the 5' RACE reads were re-called with MiXCR into one record per CDR3 protein. The table lists 15,000 or so distinct CDR3 sequences, roughly a fifth of them singletons. This CDR3 comprises 13 residues. V lost 5 bases, J lost 6 bases, and 15 bases lay in between. CDR1 is DFQATT and CDR2 is SNEGSKA in the germline V gene (reference sequence). Described time point: sample taken at primary tumor resection. Sequencing covered unsorted whole RNA taken from tumor, nontumor lung or frozen PBMC.

The clonotype comes from a female donor with early-stage non-small cell lung cancer. Sequencing was performed on PBMCs, taken at surgery. The chain combines TRBV20-1 with TRBJ2-3; D not resolved. For the CDR3, the DNA is TGCAGTGCTGGTAAAACGGTGGGGGATACGCAGTATTTT. Translating gives CSAGKTVGDTQYF.